The 7 T cell receptor beta chains given below trace back to one sample, sequenced in a study of human T cells and chemical hapten exposure. Indicated time point: patch test 3, about 24 weeks after DPC sensitization. Regarding treatment: therapeutic diphenylcyclopropenone sensitization with weekly scalp DPC. TCRdb re-analysed the RACE reads in MiXCR, keeping a single row per CDR3 protein. The sample consists of around 85,000 distinct CDR3 sequences, 13% of them appearing once. The material sequenced was whole blood, taken in connection with sensitization to the hapten diphenylcyclopropenone (DPC). The receptors here all came from a woman aged 45-65 years with alopecia areata. Some clones in this sample may be carry-over from other donors' samples.

This clonotype was seen ten or more times. V is TRBV7-9 and J is TRBJ2-5; 14 bases match TRBD2. Germline V lookup: CDR1 SEHNR, CDR2 FQNEAQ (reference sequence). The CDR3 length is 15 residues. J lost 7 bases, V lost 7 bases, and 8 bases had no gene match. CDR3 loop: CASTGTSGSSATQYF. In DNA form, the CDR3 reads TGTGCCAGCACCGGGACTAGCGGGAGTTCAGCGACCCAGTACTTC.

In this sample, this clonotype turned up many times. In DNA, the CDR3 is TGTGCCAGCAGCTCGACAGCTCATCAGCCCCAGCATTTT. Translation gives CASSSTAHQPQHF. The V call is TRBV5-6, the J call TRBJ1-5; D is possibly TRBD1 (5 bases). The length of the CDR3 is 13 residues. CDR1 SGHDT and CDR2 YYEEEE come from the germline V gene. V was shortened by 3 bases and J by 5 bases, with 9 bases between the two germline ends.

This chain joins TRBV11-2 and TRBJ2-2; TRBD2 agrees at 13 bases. The V gene's germline CDR1 is SGHAT and CDR2 FQNNGV. With 1 base clipped from V and 2 bases from J, the junction kept 4 bases outside the gene matches. This CDR3 comprises 18 residues. In DNA, the CDR3 is TGTGCCAGCAGCTTAGCAGGACTAGCGGGAGAAAACACCGGGGAGCTGTTTTTT. Amino acid sequence: CASSLAGLAGENTGELFF.

The chain recombines TRBV6-6 with TRBJ2-3; perhaps D is TRBD1 or TRBD2 (5 bases each). The CDR3 covers 15 residues. CDR1 is MNHNY and CDR2 is SVGAGI in the germline V gene (reference sequence). The ends were cut back, 5 bases at V and 6 bases at J, with 18 bases in the middle. CDR3 coding DNA: TGTGCCAGCAGTCCCCGCCCGGGGCCGACGGATACGCAGTATTTT. Translating gives CASSPRPGPTDTQYF.

This clonotype was recorded at least ten times. The rearrangement uses TRBV7-2 and TRBJ1-1; D unclear. The CDR3 runs 14 residues. CDR1 is SGHTA, CDR2 FQGNSA, per germline. Between the trimmed V and J ends, which lost 2 bases and 4 bases, there was a span of 11 bases. This CDR3 is CASSLRAAGTEAFF. DNA of the CDR3: TGTGCCAGCAGCTTAAGGGCCGCGGGCACTGAAGCTTTCTTT.

The chain recombines TRBV5-6 with TRBJ2-4; no clear D. This CDR3 region has 13 residues. CDR1 and CDR2 (germline): SGHDT, YYEEEE. Trimming cost V 4 bases and J 4 bases, with 9 bases left between them. CDR3 residues: CASSPISKNIQYF. The CDR3 DNA reads as TGTGCCAGCAGCCCGATATCGAAAAACATTCAGTACTTC.

This clonotype came up a few times. The chain uses TRBV29-1 and TRBJ2-5, with D unresolved. Trimming left V 0 bases short and J 7 bases short, with 18 bases between. The CDR3 is 15 residues long. In germline, CDR1 is SQVTM, CDR2 ANQGSEA. The CDR3 loop reads CSVEDLSRSSGTQYF. The CDR3 DNA follows: TGCAGCGTTGAAGATCTGAGCCGGTCATCAGGGACCCAGTACTTC.